The T cell receptor beta chain described here comes from a study of blood T cell repertoires in COVID-19. About the research overall: The United States, Italy and Spain supplied acute and convalescent COVID-19 samples. Sample material is recorded as cDNA or gDNA derived from T cells, B-cell-depleted T cells, or PBMCs.

In germline, CDR1 is KGHSH, CDR2 LQKENI. This CDR3 region has 12 residues. V was cut by 5 bases and J by 9 bases, with 11 bases left in between. Seattle cases were enrolled at active infection and followed longitudinally. In the authors' workflow: Estimation of nucleated cell counts was performed using reference gene primer amplification. Profiled with immunoSEQ multiplex PCR; TCRdb holds only in-frame clones, not every one. That table is the source of V, J and clone size, and D and trimming were worked out from the DNA. The table includes roughly 150,000 clones, 84% detected once. Sequencing was carried out using peripheral blood. This chain joins TRBV18 and TRBJ2-1; weak D call: TRBD1 (5 bases). This receptor was obtained from a woman older than 75 with COVID-19, enrolled during active disease. The DNA for the CDR3 is TGTGCCAGCTCAGCCCTAGGGGTTGAGCAGTTCTTC. Its translation: CASSALGVEQFF.